Detailed here is one TCR beta chain. This entry is derived from a study of cytomegalovirus exposure and HLA in healthy donors. Germline V gene lookup returns CDR1 MGHRA and CDR2 YSYEKL. Trimming removed 0 bases from V and 0 bases from J, with 17 bases in between. The CDR3 totals 18 residues. The PCR was carried out with 60 Vbeta primers and 13 Jbeta primers. Generated by immunoSEQ multiplex PCR, the TCRdb table keeps only in-frame clones and is missing some. In all, the sample yields just under 60,000 clones. Sequenced input: PBMCs. This sequence was found in a male donor in good health and CMV-seronegative. This chain uses TRBV4-1 with TRBJ1-1; tentatively, D is TRBD1 (5 bases). The CDR3 is CASSQEGSTASMNTEAFF. CDR3 in DNA: TGCGCCAGCAGCCAAGAGGGATCGACAGCGAGTATGAACACTGAAGCTTTCTTT.